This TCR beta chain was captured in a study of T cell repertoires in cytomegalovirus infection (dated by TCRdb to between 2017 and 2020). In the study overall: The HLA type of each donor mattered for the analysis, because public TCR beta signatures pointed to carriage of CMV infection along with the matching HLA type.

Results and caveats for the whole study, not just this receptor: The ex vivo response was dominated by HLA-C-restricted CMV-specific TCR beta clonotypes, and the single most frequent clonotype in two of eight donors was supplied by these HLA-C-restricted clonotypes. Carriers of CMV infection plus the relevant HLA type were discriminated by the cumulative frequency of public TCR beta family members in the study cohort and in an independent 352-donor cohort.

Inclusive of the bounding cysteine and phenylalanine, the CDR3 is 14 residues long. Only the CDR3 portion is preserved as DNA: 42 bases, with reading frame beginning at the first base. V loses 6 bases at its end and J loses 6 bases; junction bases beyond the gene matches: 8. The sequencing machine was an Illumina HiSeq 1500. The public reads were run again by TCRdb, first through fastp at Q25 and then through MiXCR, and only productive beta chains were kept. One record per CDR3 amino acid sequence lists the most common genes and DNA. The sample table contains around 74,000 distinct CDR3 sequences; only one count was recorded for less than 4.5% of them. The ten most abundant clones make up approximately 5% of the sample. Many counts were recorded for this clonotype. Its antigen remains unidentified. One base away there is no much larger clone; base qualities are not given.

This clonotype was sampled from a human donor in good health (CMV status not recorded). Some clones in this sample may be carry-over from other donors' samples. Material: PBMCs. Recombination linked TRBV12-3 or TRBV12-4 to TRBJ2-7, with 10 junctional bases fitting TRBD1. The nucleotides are TGTGCCAGCAGGGCCTGGGACAGGGGATCCGAGCAGTACTTC. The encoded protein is CASRAWDRGSEQYF.